This record covers a single TCR beta chain. This record belongs to a study of T cells in localized non-small cell lung cancer. CDR3 size: 15 residues. Germline V CDR1 and CDR2: SEHNR, FQNEAQ (reference sequence). V gave up 2 bases and J gave up 7 bases; unmatched junction bases: 5. Sequenced by immunoSEQ multiplex PCR; TCRdb stores in-frame clones only, minus some. The profile shows over 50,000 clones, around 80% of them singletons. The sequencing here drew on peripheral blood mononuclear cells, taken before any cancer treatment. The sequence derives from a man aged 40 to 69 with stage III lung adenocarcinoma. J is TRBJ2-2 and V is TRBV7-9; 9 bases line up with TRBD2. CDR3 DNA: TGTGCCAGCAGCTTATTTAGCGGGAGTGACGGGGAGCTGTTTTTT. Its protein product is CASSLFSGSDGELFF.